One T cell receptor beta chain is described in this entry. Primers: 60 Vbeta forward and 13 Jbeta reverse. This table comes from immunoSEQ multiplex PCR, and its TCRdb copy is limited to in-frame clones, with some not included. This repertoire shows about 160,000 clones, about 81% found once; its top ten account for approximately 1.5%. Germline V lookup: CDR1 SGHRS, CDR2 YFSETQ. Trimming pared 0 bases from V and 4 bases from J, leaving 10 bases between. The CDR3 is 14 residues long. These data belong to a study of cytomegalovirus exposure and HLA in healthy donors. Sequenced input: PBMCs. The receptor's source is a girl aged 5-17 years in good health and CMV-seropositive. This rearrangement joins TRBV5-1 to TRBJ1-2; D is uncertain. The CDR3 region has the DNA TGCGCCAGCAGCTTGGATACGGGATCCTATGGCTACACCTTC. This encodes CASSLDTGSYGYTF.